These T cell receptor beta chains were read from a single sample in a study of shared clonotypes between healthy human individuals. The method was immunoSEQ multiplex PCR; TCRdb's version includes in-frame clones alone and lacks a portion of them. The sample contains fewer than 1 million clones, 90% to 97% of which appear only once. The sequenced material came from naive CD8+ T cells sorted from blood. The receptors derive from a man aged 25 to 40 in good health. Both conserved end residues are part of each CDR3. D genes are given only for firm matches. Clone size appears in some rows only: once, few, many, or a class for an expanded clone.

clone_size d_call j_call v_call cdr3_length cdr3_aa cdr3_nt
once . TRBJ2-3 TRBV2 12 CASSINTDTQYF TGTGCCAGCAGTATAAACACAGATACGCAGTATTTT
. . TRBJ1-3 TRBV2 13 CASSKSSGNTIYF TGTGCCAGCAGTAAGAGCTCTGGAAACACCATATATTTT
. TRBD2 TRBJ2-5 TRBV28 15 CASSSRDYRQETQYF TGTGCCAGCAGTTCCCGGGACTATAGGCAAGAGACCCAGTACTTC
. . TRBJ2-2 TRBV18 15 CASSPLAPNTGELFF TGTGCCAGCTCACCATTAGCACCGAACACCGGGGAGCTGTTTTTT
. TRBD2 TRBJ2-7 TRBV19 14 CASSISSGSYEQYF TGTGCCAGTAGTATTTCTAGCGGGAGCTACGAGCAGTACTTC
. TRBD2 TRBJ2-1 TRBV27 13 CASRAGGPNEQFF TGTGCCAGCAGAGCGGGAGGGCCAAATGAGCAGTTCTTC
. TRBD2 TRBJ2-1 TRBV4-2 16 CASSPAGGEGYNEQFF TGTGCCAGCAGCCCAGCTGGGGGGGAAGGATACAATGAGCAGTTCTTC
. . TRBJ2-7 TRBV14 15 CASSLGHINLYEQYF TGTGCCAGCAGCCTGGGACATATAAACCTCTACGAGCAGTACTTC
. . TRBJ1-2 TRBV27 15 CASSPGPRSRGGYTF TGTGCCAGCAGCCCCGGACCCCGATCGAGGGGAGGCTACACCTTC
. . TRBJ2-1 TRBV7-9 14 CASSTSTSHNEQFF TGTGCCAGCAGCACTTCGACTAGTCACAATGAGCAGTTCTTC
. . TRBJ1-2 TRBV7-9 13 CASSQDSNYGYTF TGTGCCAGCAGCCAAGACAGTAACTATGGCTACACCTTC
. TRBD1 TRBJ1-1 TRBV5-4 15 CASSVNRGSNTEAFF TGTGCCAGCAGCGTAAACAGGGGATCGAACACTGAAGCTTTCTTT
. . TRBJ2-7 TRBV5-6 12 CASSLLRYEQYF TGTGCCAGCAGCCTTCTTCGCTACGAGCAGTACTTC
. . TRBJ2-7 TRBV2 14 CASLHRDNSYEQYF TGTGCCAGCCTCCATAGGGACAACAGCTACGAGCAGTACTTC
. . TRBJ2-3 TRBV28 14 CASSSGPNRYTQYF TGTGCCAGCAGTTCCGGACCAAATCGATATACGCAGTATTTT
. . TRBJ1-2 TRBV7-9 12 CASSSGHSGYTF TGTGCCAGCAGCTCAGGACATAGCGGCTACACCTTC
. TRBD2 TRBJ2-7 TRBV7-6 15 CASSSTSGSTYEQYF TGTGCCAGCAGCTCGACTAGCGGGAGTACCTACGAGCAGTACTTC
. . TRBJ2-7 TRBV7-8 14 CASSLRDTSYEQYF TGTGCCAGCAGTCTAAGGGACACTTCCTACGAGCAGTACTTC
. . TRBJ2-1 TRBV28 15 CASSSLRVSYNEQFF TGTGCCAGCAGTTCTTTGCGGGTTTCCTACAATGAGCAGTTCTTC
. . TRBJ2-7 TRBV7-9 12 CASSLPPNEQYF TGTGCCAGCAGTTTGCCTCCAAACGAGCAGTACTTC
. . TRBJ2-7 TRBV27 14 CASSDGAPTYEQYF TGTGCCAGTTCGGACGGAGCACCGACCTACGAGCAGTACTTC
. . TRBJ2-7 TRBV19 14 CASSMELAGYEQYF TGTGCCAGTAGTATGGAACTTGCGGGGTACGAGCAGTACTTC
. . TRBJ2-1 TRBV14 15 CASSQVLASINEQFF TGTGCCAGCAGCCAAGTTCTAGCGTCTATCAATGAGCAGTTCTTC
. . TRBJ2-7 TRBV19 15 CASSIVGGEAYEQYF TGTGCCAGTAGTATAGTCGGCGGGGAGGCCTACGAGCAGTACTTC
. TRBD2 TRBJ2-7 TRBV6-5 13 CASSTGGTYEQYF TGTGCCAGCAGCACCGGGGGGACCTACGAGCAGTACTTC
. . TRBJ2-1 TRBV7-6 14 CASSDNAGNNEQFF TGTGCCAGCAGCGACAACGCGGGAAACAATGAGCAGTTCTTC
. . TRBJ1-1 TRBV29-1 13 CSVVGIGNTEAFF TGCAGCGTTGTGGGTATTGGGAACACTGAAGCTTTCTTT
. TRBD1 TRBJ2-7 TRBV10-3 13 CAIAEDRSDEQYF TGTGCCATCGCAGAGGACAGGTCCGACGAGCAGTACTTC
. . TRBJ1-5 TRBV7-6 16 CASSPRLGSNNQPQHF TGTGCCAGCAGCCCTCGTTTAGGCAGCAACAATCAGCCCCAGCATTTT
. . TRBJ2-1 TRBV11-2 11 CASSTLHEQFF TGTGCCAGCAGTACCTTGCATGAGCAGTTCTTC
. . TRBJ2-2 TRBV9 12 CASSDLGGELFF TGTGCCAGCAGCGATCTAGGCGGGGAGCTGTTTTTT